This T cell receptor beta chain comes out of a study of T cell changes during pregnancy in multiple sclerosis. Sequenced by immunoSEQ multiplex PCR; TCRdb stores in-frame clones only, minus some. The sample has about 94,000 clones; approximately 94% are singletons. CDR1 is SEHNR and CDR2 is FQNEAQ in the germline V gene (reference sequence). This CDR3 is 13 amino acids long. Trimming shortened V by 1 base and J by 3 bases, and 6 bases separated the two germline ends. The material was peripheral blood, obtained after pregnancy. V usage is TRBV7-9 and J usage is TRBJ1-1; no reliable D call. The TCR originated in a female donor with multiple sclerosis, enrolled in a pregnancy study. The CDR3 region is CASSLGQYTEAFF. In DNA form, the CDR3 reads TGTGCCAGCAGCTTAGGGCAATACACTGAAGCTTTCTTT.